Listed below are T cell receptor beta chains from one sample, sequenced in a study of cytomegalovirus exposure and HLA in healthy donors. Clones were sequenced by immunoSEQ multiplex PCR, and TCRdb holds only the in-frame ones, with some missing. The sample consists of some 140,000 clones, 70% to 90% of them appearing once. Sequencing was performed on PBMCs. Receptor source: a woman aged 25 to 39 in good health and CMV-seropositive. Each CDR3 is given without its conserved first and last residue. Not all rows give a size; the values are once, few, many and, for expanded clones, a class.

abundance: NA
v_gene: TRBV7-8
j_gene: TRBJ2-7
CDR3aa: ASSLTVGRYEQY

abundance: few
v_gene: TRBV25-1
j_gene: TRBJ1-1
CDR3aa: ASRQLNTEAF

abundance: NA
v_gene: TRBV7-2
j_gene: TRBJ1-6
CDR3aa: ATRQAINSPLH

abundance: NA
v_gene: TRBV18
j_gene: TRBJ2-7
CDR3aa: ASSPRGRALFAEQY

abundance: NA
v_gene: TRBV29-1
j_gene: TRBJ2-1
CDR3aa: SVVTGAPYNEQF

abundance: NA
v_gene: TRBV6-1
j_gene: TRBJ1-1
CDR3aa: ASNRYGRGTEAF

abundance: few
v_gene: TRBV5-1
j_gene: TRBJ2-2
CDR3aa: ASSWSYGELF

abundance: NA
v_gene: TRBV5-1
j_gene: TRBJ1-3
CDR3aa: ASSEGRGSGNTIY

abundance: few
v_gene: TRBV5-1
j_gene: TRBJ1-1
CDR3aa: ASSAKTGEYTEAF

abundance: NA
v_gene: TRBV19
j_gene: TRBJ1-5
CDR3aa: ASSTGQGAGGNQPQH

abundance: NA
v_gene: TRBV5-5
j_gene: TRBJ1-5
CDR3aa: ASSLGAFSNQPQH

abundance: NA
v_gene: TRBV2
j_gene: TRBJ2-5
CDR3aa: ASSEVTRGETQY

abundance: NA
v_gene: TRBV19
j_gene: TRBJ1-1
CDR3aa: ASSIGDASEAF

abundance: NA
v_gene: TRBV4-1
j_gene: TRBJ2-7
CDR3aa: ASITGEGGYSYEQY

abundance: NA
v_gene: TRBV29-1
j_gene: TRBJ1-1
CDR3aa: SVNRPLNTEAF

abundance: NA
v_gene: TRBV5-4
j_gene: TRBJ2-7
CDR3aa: ASSLATGVSYEQY

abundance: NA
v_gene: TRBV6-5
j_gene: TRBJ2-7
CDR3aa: ASSYGGSGSYEQY

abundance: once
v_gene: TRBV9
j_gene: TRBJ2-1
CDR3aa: ASSWGQGGNEQF

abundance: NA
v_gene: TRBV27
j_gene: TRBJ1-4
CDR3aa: ASSLWGGQKEKLF

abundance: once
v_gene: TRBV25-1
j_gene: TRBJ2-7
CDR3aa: ASSELGGNYEQY

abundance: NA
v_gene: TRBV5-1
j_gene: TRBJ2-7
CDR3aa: ASSLLAGSTYEQY

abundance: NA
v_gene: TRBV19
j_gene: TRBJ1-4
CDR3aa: ASSTWTGADEKLF

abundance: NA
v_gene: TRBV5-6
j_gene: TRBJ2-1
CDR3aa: ASSWVWADNEQF

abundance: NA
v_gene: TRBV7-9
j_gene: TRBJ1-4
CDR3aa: ASSLGTGGPEKLF

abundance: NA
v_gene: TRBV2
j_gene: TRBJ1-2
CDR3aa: ASSRQGNYGYT

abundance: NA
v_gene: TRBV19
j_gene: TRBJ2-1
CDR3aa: ASSTLAGYNEQF

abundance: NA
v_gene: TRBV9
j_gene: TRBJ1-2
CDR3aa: ASSVVGGVRTDKPNYGYT

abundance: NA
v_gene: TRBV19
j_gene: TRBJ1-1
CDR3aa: ASRTGGRGAF

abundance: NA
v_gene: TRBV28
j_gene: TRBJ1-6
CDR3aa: ASSSGGLTGSPLH

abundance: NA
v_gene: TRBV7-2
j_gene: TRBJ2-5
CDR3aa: ASRLGETLQETQY

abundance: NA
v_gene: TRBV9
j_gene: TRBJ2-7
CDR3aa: ASSTAAGFDEQY

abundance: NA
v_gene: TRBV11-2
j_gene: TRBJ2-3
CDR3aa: ASSLDSRGSTDTQY

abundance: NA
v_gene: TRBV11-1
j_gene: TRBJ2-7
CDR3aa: ASSLTSGRTYEQY

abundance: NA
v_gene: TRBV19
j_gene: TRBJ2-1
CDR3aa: ASSIGTGWDEQF

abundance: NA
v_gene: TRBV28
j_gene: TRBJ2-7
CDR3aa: ASSLGGVLSYEQY

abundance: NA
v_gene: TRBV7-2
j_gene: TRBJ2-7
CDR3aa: ASSSPGKTYEQY

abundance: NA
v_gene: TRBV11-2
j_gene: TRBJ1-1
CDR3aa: ASSDETGFTSTEAF